This TCR beta chain was found in a study of CD8 T cells in Susac syndrome. With random hexamers, 0.5 to 1 ug RNA was reverse transcribed. Across 54 Vbeta and 13 Jbeta, TCR beta CDR3 was amplified with immunoSEQ multiplex PCR. TCRdb redid the calling of the immunoSEQ multiplex PCR reads with MiXCR, one entry per CDR3 protein. Of about 130,000 distinct CDR3 sequences listed, 90% to 95% are singletons. V lost 6 bases and J lost 2, with 14 bases in between. Germline-derived CDR1 and CDR2 are KGHSH and LQKENI. This CDR3 is built from 14 residues. Sequencing of TCR beta was undertaken in CD8+ and CD4+ T cells derived from blood. The CD8+ and CD4+ T cells were negatively isolated, with the TEMRA cells enriched by FACS. In its sample, this clonotype was seen once. Its antigen is currently unknown. Study-wide findings and caveats: The study acknowledged a relatively small number of individuals in its TCR sequencing and HLA analysis.

The chain uses TRBV18 and TRBJ2-7; TRBD1 or TRBD2 may be the D gene (6 bases each). Sequenced sample: CD4+ T cells from PBMCs. This TCR was recovered from a human donor in good health. CDR3 DNA sequence: TGTGCCAGCTCCCCCGGGGGCAAAACCTACGAGCAGTACTTC. Protein product: CASSPGGKTYEQYF.